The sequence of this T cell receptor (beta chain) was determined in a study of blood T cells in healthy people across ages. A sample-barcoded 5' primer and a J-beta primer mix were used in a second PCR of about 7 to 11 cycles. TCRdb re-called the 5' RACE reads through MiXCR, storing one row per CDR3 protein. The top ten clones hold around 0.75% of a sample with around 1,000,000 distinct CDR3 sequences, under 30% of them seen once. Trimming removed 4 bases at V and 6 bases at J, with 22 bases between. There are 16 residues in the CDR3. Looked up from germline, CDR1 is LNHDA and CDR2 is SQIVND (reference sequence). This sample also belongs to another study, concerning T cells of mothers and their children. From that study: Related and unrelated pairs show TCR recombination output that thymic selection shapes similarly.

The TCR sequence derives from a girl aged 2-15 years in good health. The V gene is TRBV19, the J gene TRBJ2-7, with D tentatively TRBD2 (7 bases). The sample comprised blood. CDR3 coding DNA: TGTGCCAGTAGTAAGGAGGGGGACTACATGTTAGTCGAGCAGTACTTC. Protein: CASSKEGDYMLVEQYF.